The entry that follows covers one T cell receptor (beta chain) sequence. These data originate in a study of glioma-infiltrating T cells after dendritic cell vaccination. Libraries were prepared by immunoSEQ multiplex PCR; TCRdb keeps only in-frame clonotypes and omits some of them. The sample includes around 96,000 clones, around three quarters seen only once; the top ten take around 6%. This sequence originates from a human donor with glioblastoma. The sample here was blood, taken before dendritic cell vaccination.

CDR3 region: CASSIFEGAYGYTF. The CDR3 DNA follows: TGTGCCAGTAGTATCTTCGAGGGGGCCTATGGCTACACCTTC. The genes are TRBV19 and TRBJ1-2; TRBD1 matches 7 bases. The ends lost 3 bases at V and 4 bases at J; junction bases unmatched: 5. Germline CDR1 is LNHDA and CDR2 is SQIVND (reference sequence). The CDR3 totals 14 residues.